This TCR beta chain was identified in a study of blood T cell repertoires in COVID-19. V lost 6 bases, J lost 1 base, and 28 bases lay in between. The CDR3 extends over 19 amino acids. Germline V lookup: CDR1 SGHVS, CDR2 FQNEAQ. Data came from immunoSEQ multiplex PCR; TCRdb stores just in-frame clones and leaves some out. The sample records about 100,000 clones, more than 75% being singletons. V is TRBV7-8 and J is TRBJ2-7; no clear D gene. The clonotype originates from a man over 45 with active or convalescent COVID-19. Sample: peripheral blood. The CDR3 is CASSQKVGRMESSSYEQYF. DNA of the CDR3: TGTGCCAGCAGTCAAAAGGTTGGCAGGATGGAATCGAGTTCCTACGAGCAGTACTTC.